This T cell receptor beta chain was sequenced during a study of Graves' ophthalmopathy and Graves' hyperthyroidism. The wider study: Sampling took place at initial diagnosis, with peripheral blood obtained before any treatment.

Overall study findings and caveats: The 13-signature model separated ophthalmopathy from stable hyperthyroidism at 85% to 90% sensitivity and around 77% specificity. Detected in blood as well were most expanded thyroid clonotypes with frequency above 0.001.

Fresh peripheral blood, about 10 ml, was the PBMC source. RNA transcripts yielded amplified TCR beta CDR3 regions. First-round RT-PCR with HTBI primers preceded a second-round multiplex PCR. TCRdb reprocessed the multiplex PCR reads with MiXCR, giving one entry per CDR3 protein. The sample includes 500,000 to 800,000 distinct CDR3 sequences, about 41% seen only once; the top ten take more than 3%. V shed 4 bases and J 2 bases; nucleotides not matched to a gene: 1. This CDR3 has 13 residues. CDR1 and CDR2 from the germline V gene are GTSNPN and SVGIG (reference sequence). In the case of this clonotype: Its antigen remains unidentified.

J is TRBJ1-3 and V is TRBV30; 8 bases line up with TRBD1. The TCR sequence derives from an adult man with Graves' ophthalmopathy. Material for sequencing was peripheral blood. CDR3 protein: CAWKQGAGNTIYF. The CDR3 DNA sequence: TGTGCCTGGAAACAGGGGGCTGGAAACACCATATATTTT.